Shown below are 9 T cell receptor beta chains from a single sample sequenced in a study of read filtering for tumor transcriptome and immune sequencing. This library used approximately 0.4 ug RNA and molecular barcoded adaptors spanning alpha/delta and beta/gamma chains. From the reads, TCRdb called clonotypes with MiXCR, one entry per CDR3 protein. The sample records around 140,000 distinct CDR3 sequences, over 10% being singletons. Sequencing was done on a sample of a population of CD138-negative cells sorted from bone marrow. Receptors originate from a donor aged 40 or over with multiple myeloma.

The genes are TRBV27 and TRBJ2-7; D tentatively fits TRBD1 or TRBD2 (5 bases each). CDR3 length: 15 residues. Trimming removed 11 bases from V and 5 bases from J, with 25 bases in between. The germline gives CDR1 MNHEY, CDR2 SMNVEV (reference sequence). The CDR3 coding sequence is TGTGCCCGCGGTTTAACCGGGACGGTGAGACACGAGCAGTACTTC. Translating it yields CARGLTGTVRHEQYF.

This clonotype was observed a handful of times. The chain carries TRBV7-9 and TRBJ2-5; D unclear. The germline gives CDR1 SEHNR, CDR2 FQNEAQ (reference sequence). Trimming shortened V by 5 bases and J by 4 bases, and 17 bases separated the two germline ends. CDR3 length equals 15 residues. The CDR3 here is CASSLTGLSGETQYF. The CDR3 DNA reads as TGTGCCAGCAGCCTTACGGGCCTCTCAGGAGAGACCCAGTACTTC.

There are many counts of this clonotype. The chain has TRBV6-1 and TRBJ2-7; D possibly corresponds to TRBD2 (6 bases). This CDR3 spans 13 amino acids. The V and J ends lost 4 bases and 3 bases respectively, with 10 bases between them. Germline lookup yields CDR1 MNHNS and CDR2 SASEGT. The CDR3 reads CASSGTGGYEQYF. The CDR3 DNA sequence: TGTGCCAGCAGTGGTACCGGGGGCTACGAGCAGTACTTC.

This clonotype has ten or more counts. The chain is built from TRBV9 and TRBJ2-3; 8 bases are a match to TRBD2. Germline lookup yields CDR1 SGDLS and CDR2 YYNGEE. This CDR3 has 13 residues. The J segment lost 5 bases and the V segment lost 7 bases, leaving 6 bases of the junction unmatched. This chain's CDR3 is CASQSGSEDTQYF. The DNA of the CDR3 is TGTGCCAGCCAGAGCGGGAGCGAAGATACGCAGTATTTT.

This clonotype appeared many times. This chain joins TRBV25-1 and TRBJ1-2, with D hard to call. The CDR3 has 12 amino acids. The V end lost 8 bases, the J end lost 1 base, and 8 bases lay between the germline ends. Germline CDR1 is MGHDK and CDR2 is SYGVNS. The CDR3 DNA is TGTGCCAGCCCCCGGGATAACTATGGCTACACCTTC. This gives the protein CASPRDNYGYTF.

The V and J genes are TRBV27 and TRBJ2-1, with 7 bases aligning to TRBD1. J gave up 9 bases and V 5 bases, and 7 bases lay outside the gene matches. CDR1 is MNHEY and CDR2 is SMNVEV in the germline V gene (reference sequence). The CDR3 loop spans 13 amino acids. The CDR3 bases are TGTGCCAGCAGTATAGAACAGGGGAGTGAGCAGTTCTTC. It yields the protein CASSIEQGSEQFF.

The rearrangement links TRBV12-3 or TRBV12-4 to TRBJ2-5; the D call may be TRBD1 or TRBD2 (5 bases each). V lost 6 bases and J 2 bases, leaving 16 bases between the germline ends. This CDR3 has 15 amino acids. The CDR3: CASSAPGRSQETQYF. CDR3 sequence (DNA): TGTGCCAGCAGCGCCCCGGGACGCTCACAAGAGACCCAGTACTTC.

This clonotype occurred many times. The chain uses TRBV27 and TRBJ2-1, with TRBD1 matching 8 bases. V shed 5 bases and J 5 bases; nucleotides not matched to a gene: 8. Germline V CDR1 and CDR2: MNHEY, SMNVEV (reference sequence). This CDR3 has 15 residues. CDR3 residues: CASSPQGASHNEQFF. CDR3 nucleotide sequence: TGTGCCAGCAGTCCTCAGGGGGCTAGCCACAATGAGCAGTTCTTC.

This clonotype was detected ten times or more. CDR3 sequence (DNA): TGCAGTGCTCAAGCCCCCCGGACGGTGAACACTGAAGCTTTCTTT. Protein sequence: CSAQAPRTVNTEAFF. The chain joins TRBV20-1 to TRBJ1-1; D is unclear. Germline V gene lookup returns CDR1 DFQATT and CDR2 SNEGSKA (reference sequence). The length of the CDR3 is 15 residues. Trimming took off 5 bases at V and 0 bases at J, with 16 bases between the two ends.